This T cell receptor (beta chain) was recovered during a study of cytomegalovirus exposure and HLA in healthy donors. Findings and caveats of the study: Cytomegalovirus association was assigned to more than 150 TCR beta chains.

Notes on this clone: The target antigen is unknown.

The germline V gene encodes CDR1 SGHRS and CDR2 YFSETQ. The V gene end was trimmed by 4 bases and the J gene end by 7 bases; junction bases not matched to a gene: 6. The CDR3 runs 13 residues. Sequencing used immunoSEQ multiplex PCR; TCRdb keeps in-frame clones, though not all of them. The sample includes 55,000 to 65,000 clones, 85% to 95% of them seen just once. The clonotype originates from a man between 18 and 35 years old in good health and CMV-seronegative. The rearrangement joins TRBV5-1 to TRBJ2-5, with 8 bases identical to TRBD1. Sequences were obtained from PBMCs. As DNA, the CDR3 is TGCGCCAGCAGCGAAGGACAGGGAGGGACCCAGTACTTC. As protein: CASSEGQGGTQYF. Full variable domain (rest looked up from reference TRBV5-1 and TRBJ2-5): KAGVTQTPRYLIKTRGQQVTLSCSPISGHRSVSWYQQTPGQGLQFLFEYFSETQRNKGNFPGRFSGRQFSNSRSEMNVSTLELGDSALYLCASSEGQGGTQYFGPGTRLLVL.